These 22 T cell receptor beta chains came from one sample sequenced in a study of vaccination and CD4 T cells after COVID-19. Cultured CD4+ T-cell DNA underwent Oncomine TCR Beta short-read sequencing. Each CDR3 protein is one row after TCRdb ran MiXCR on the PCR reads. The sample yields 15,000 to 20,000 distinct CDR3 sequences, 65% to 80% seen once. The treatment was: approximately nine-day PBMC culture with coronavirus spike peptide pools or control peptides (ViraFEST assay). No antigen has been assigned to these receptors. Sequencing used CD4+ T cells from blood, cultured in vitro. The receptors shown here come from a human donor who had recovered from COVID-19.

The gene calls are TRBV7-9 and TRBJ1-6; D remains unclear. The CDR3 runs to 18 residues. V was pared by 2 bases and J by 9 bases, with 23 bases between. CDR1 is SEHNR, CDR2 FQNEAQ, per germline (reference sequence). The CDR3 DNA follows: TGTGCCAGCAGCTTAACCCTCCGGAGGTCCGCGGCCGGTTCACCCCTCCACTTT. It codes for CASSLTLRRSAAGSPLHF. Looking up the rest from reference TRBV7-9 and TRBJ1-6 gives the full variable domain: DTGVSQNPRHKITKRGQNVTFRCDPISEHNRLYWYRQTLGQGPEFLTYFQNEAQLEKSRLLSDRFSAERPKGSFSTLEIQRTEQGDSAMYLCASSLTLRRSAAGSPLHFGNGTRLTVT.

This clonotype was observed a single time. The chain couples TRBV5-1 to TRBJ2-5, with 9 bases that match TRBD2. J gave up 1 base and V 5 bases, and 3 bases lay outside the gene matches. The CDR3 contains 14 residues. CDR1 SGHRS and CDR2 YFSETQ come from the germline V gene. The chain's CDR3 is CASRQTSGQETQYF. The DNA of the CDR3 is TGCGCCAGCAGACAGACTAGCGGCCAAGAGACCCAGTACTTC. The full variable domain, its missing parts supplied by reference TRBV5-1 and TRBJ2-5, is KAGVTQTPRYLIKTRGQQVTLSCSPISGHRSVSWYQQTPGQGLQFLFEYFSETQRNKGNFPGRFSGRQFSNSRSEMNVSTLELGDSALYLCASRQTSGQETQYFGPGTRLLVL.

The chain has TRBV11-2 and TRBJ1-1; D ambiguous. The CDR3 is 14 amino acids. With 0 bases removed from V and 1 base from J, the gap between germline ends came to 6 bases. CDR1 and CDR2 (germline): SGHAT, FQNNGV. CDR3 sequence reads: CASSLDLRNTEAFF. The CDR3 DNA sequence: TGTGCCAGCAGCTTAGACCTCCGGAACACTGAAGCTTTCTTT.

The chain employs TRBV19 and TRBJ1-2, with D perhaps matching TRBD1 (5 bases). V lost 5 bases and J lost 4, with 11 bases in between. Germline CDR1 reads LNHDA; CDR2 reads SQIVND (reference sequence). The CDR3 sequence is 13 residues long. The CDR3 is CASSQAGTYGYTF. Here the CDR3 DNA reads TGTGCCAGTAGTCAAGCAGGGACCTATGGCTACACCTTC.

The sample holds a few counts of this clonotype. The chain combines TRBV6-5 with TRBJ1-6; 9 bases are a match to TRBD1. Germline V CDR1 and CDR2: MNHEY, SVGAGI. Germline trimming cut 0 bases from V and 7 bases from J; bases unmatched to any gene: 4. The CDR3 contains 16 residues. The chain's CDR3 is CASSYSDRGANSPLHF. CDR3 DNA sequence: TGTGCCAGCAGTTACTCAGACAGGGGGGCCAATTCACCCCTCCACTTT.

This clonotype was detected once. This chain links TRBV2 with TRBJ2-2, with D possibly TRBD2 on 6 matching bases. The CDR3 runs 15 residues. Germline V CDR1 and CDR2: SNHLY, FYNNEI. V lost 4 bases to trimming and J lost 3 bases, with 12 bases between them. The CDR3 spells CASSGTNSDTGELFF. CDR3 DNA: TGTGCCAGCAGTGGGACTAATTCCGACACCGGGGAGCTGTTTTTT.

The chain's CDR3 is CASSHREGSLHF. CDR3 bases: TGTGCCAGCAGCCACAGGGAAGGGTCCCTCCACTTT. The rearrangement joins TRBV6-1 to TRBJ1-6; possible D gene TRBD1, 6 bases. CDR1 and CDR2 (germline): MNHNS, SASEGT. The CDR3 loop spans 12 amino acids. With 6 bases removed from V and 14 bases from J, the gap between germline ends came to 14 bases.

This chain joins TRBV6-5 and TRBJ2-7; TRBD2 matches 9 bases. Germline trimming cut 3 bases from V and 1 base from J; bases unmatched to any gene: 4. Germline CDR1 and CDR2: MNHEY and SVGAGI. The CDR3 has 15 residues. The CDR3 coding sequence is TGTGCCAGCAGTTATATTAGCGGGGGTTCCTACGAGCAGTACTTC. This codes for CASSYISGGSYEQYF.

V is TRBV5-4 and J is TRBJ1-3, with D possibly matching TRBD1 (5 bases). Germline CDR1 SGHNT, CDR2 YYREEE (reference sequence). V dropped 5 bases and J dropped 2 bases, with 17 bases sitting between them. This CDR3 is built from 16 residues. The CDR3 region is CASSMGRRATGNTIYF. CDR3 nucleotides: TGTGCCAGCAGTATGGGCCGCAGGGCTACTGGAAACACCATATATTTT.

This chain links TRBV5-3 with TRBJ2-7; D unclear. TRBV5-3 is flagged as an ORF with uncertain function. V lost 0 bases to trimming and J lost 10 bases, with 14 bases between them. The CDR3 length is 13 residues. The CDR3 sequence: CARSLGNRVFQYF. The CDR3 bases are TGTGCCAGAAGCTTGGGGAACCGGGTTTTTCAGTACTTC.

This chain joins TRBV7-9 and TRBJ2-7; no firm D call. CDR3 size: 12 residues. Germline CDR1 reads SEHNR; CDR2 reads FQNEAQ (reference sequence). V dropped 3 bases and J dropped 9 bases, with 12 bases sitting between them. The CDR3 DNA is TGTGCCAGCAGCTTGGCAGTTCGCGGGCAGTACTTC. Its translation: CASSLAVRGQYF.

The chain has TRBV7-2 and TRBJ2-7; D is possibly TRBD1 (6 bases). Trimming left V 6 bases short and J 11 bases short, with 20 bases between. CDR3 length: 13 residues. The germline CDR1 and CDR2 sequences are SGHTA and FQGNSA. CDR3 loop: CASRSRWQGKEYF. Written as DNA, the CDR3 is TGTGCCAGCAGATCCCGGTGGCAGGGGAAAGAGTACTTC. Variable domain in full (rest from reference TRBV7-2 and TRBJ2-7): GAGVSQSPSNKVTEKGKDVELRCDPISGHTALYWYRQSLGQGLEFLIYFQGNSAPDKSGLPSDRFSAERTGGSVSTLTIQRTQQEDSAVYLCASRSRWQGKEYFGPGTRLTVT.

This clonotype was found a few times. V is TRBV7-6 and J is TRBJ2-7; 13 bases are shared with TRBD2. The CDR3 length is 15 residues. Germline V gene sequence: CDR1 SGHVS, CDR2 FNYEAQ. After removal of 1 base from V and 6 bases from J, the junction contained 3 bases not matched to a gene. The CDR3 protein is CASSLGTSGSVEQYF. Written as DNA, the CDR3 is TGTGCCAGCAGCTTAGGGACTAGCGGGAGTGTCGAGCAGTACTTC.

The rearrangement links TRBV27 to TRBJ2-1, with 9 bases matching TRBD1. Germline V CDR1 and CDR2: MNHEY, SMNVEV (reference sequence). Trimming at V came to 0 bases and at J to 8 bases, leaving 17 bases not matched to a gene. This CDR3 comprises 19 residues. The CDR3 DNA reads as TGTGCCAGCAGTTTATCGATTCAACATACAGGGGGCGGTAAATATGAGCAGTTCTTC. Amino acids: CASSLSIQHTGGGKYEQFF.

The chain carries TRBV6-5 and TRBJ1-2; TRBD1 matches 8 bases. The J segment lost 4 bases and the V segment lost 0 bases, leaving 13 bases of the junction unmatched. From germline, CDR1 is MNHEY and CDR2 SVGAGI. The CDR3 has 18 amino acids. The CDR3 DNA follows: TGTGCCAGCAGTTACTCGACCCTAGGAGGACAGGGCGGCTATGGCTACACCTTC. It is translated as CASSYSTLGGQGGYGYTF.

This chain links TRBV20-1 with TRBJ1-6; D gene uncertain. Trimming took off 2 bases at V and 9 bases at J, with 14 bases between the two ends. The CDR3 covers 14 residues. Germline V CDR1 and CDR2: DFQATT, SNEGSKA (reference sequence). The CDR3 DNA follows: TGCAGTGCTAGAAGCCGAGGATACCTTTCACCCCTCCACTTT. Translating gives CSARSRGYLSPLHF.

CDR3 sequence reads: CASTLTWQETQYF. CDR3 nucleotides: TGTGCCAGCACCCTAACTTGGCAAGAGACCCAGTACTTC. The chain has TRBV6-1 and TRBJ2-5; D ambiguous. V lost 7 bases, J lost 2 bases, and 11 bases lay in between. The germline V gene encodes CDR1 MNHNS and CDR2 SASEGT. The length of the CDR3 is 13 residues.

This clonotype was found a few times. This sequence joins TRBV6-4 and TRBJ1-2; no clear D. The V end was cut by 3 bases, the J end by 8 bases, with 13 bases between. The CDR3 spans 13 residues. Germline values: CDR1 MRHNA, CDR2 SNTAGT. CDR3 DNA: TGTGCCAGCAGTGAAATCCCCTGGAAGGGCTACACCTTC. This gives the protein CASSEIPWKGYTF.

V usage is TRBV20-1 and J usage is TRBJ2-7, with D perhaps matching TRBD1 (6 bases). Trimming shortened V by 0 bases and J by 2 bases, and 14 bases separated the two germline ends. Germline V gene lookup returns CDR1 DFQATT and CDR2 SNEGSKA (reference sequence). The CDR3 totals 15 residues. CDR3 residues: CSARDGGQRTYEQYF. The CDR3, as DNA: TGCAGTGCTAGAGATGGTGGACAGCGAACCTACGAGCAGTACTTC.

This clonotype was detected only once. The CDR3 DNA reads as TGCAGTGCTAGAGGATATAATGAAAAACTGTTTTTT. Protein sequence: CSARGYNEKLFF. The J gene is TRBJ1-4, the V gene TRBV20-1; D not resolved. This CDR3 is 12 amino acids long. V was clipped by 1 base and J by 4 bases, with 4 bases between them. Germline lookup yields CDR1 DFQATT and CDR2 SNEGSKA (reference sequence).

The CDR3 is CASSSRGSPASPQHF. The CDR3 DNA reads TGTGCCAGCTCCTCCAGGGGGAGCCCGGCTTCGCCCCAGCATTTT. The chain links TRBV19 to TRBJ1-5, with TRBD1 identical over 7 bases. CDR1 and CDR2 (germline): LNHDA, SQIVND (reference sequence). Losses at the gene ends were 9 bases for V and 9 bases for J; bases not matched to a gene: 17. CDR3 length equals 15 residues.

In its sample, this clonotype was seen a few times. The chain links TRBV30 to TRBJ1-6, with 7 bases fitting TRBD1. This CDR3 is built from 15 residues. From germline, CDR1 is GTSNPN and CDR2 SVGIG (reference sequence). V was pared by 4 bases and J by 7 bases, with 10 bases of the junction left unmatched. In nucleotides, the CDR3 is TGTGCCTGGACTATACAGGGGAAGAGGAATTCACCCCTCCACTTT. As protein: CAWTIQGKRNSPLHF.